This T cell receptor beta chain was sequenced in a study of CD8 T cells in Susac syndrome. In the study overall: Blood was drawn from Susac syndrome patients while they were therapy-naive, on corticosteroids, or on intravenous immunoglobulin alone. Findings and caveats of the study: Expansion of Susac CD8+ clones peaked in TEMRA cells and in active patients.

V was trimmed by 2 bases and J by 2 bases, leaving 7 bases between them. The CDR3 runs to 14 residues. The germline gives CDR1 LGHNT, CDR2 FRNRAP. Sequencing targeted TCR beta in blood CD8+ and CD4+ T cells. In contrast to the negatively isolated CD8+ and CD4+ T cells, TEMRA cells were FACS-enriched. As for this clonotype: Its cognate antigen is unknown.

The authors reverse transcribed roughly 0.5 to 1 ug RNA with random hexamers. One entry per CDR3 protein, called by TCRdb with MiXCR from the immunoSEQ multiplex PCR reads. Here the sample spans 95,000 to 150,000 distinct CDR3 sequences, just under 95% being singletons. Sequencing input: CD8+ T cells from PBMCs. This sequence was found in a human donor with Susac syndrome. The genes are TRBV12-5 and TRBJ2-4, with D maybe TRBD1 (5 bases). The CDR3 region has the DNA TGTGCTAGTGGTTTGCTGGGGCCCAAAAACATTCAGTACTTC. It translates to CASGLLGPKNIQYF.